The 13 T cell receptor beta chains below were found in one sample sequenced in a study of blood T cell repertoires in COVID-19. Profiled with immunoSEQ multiplex PCR; TCRdb holds only in-frame clones, not every one. The table includes around 140,000 clones, around 80% detected once. The sequenced material came from PBMCs or T cells enriched from blood (not recorded which). The receptor source for this set is a man in his forties with acute COVID-19.

This clone was observed once. This chain connects TRBV24-1 to TRBJ2-2; 9 positions agree with TRBD2. Germline CDR1 is KGHDR and CDR2 is SFDVKD. Trimming at V came to 2 bases and at J to 2 bases, leaving 2 bases not matched to a gene. This CDR3 is built from 16 residues. The CDR3: CATSDYSGSNTGELFF. The DNA of the CDR3 is TGTGCCACCAGTGATTATAGCGGGAGCAACACCGGGGAGCTGTTTTTT.

The V gene is TRBV7-2, the J gene TRBJ2-7, with TRBD1 matching 10 bases. The ends lost 5 bases at V and 2 bases at J; junction bases unmatched: 3. CDR3 length equals 14 residues. Germline-derived CDR1 and CDR2 are SGHTA and FQGNSA. The CDR3 loop reads CASSPDRGPYEQYF. CDR3 nucleotide sequence: TGTGCCAGCAGCCCCGACAGGGGGCCCTACGAGCAGTACTTC.

The chain links TRBV5-6 to TRBJ1-2, with D tentatively TRBD1 (5 bases). The CDR3 runs 11 residues. The germline V gene has CDR1 SGHDT and CDR2 YYEEEE. Trimming pared 4 bases from V and 8 bases from J, leaving 9 bases between. DNA for the CDR3: TGTGCCAGCAGCCTGGGGGAGGGCTACACCTTC. This codes for CASSLGEGYTF.

The chain recombines TRBV3-1 (or the pseudogene TRBV3-2) with TRBJ1-1, with D hard to call. Trimming shortened V by 3 bases and J by 8 bases, and 10 bases separated the two germline ends. Per germline, CDR1 LGHDT and CDR2 YNNKEL (reference sequence). The CDR3 is 12 amino acids. The CDR3 DNA is TGTGCCAGCAGCCAGGACTATTTGGAAGCTTTCTTT. Translated: CASSQDYLEAFF.

The sample holds one count of this clone. The sample has other DNA sequences that encode this CDR3 too. V usage is TRBV19 and J usage is TRBJ1-5, with D tentatively TRBD1 (6 bases). Germline V gene lookup returns CDR1 LNHDA and CDR2 SQIVND (reference sequence). The CDR3 extends over 14 amino acids. V shed 7 bases and J shed 2 bases, with 12 bases lying between them. CDR3 amino acids: CASTQGGGNQPQHF. The CDR3 nucleotides read TGTGCCAGTACCCAAGGGGGTGGCAATCAGCCCCAGCATTTT.

This sequence joins TRBV3-1 (or the pseudogene TRBV3-2) and TRBJ1-3; possibly TRBD1 for D (6 bases). This CDR3 comprises 16 residues. V was clipped by 4 bases and J by 2 bases, with 15 bases between them. Germline V CDR1 and CDR2: LGHDT, YNNKEL (reference sequence). The CDR3 region has the DNA TGTGCCAGCAGCCGGGAGGGGGGTAAGGCTGGAAACACCATATATTTT. Its protein product is CASSREGGKAGNTIYF.

The J gene is TRBJ2-7, the V gene TRBV19; 7 bases match TRBD2. The junction had 10 bases not matched to a gene; V was cut back by 6 bases and J by 2 bases. The CDR3 spans 15 residues. Germline CDR1 LNHDA, CDR2 SQIVND (reference sequence). CDR3 region: CASSRLAGNTYEQYF. The CDR3 DNA reads as TGTGCCAGTAGCCGTTTAGCGGGTAATACCTACGAGCAGTACTTC.

The CDR3, as DNA: TGTGCCTGGAGTGGGCTTCGGGACATAAACTACAATGAGCAGTTCTTC. It codes for CAWSGLRDINYNEQFF. This sequence joins TRBV30 and TRBJ2-1; D may be TRBD1 (6 bases). Germline V gene lookup returns CDR1 GTSNPN and CDR2 SVGIG (reference sequence). There are 16 residues in the CDR3. The V and J ends lost 1 base and 3 bases respectively, with 16 bases between them.

The chain employs TRBV3-1 (or the pseudogene TRBV3-2) and TRBJ2-4, with D possibly TRBD1 on 5 matching bases. The V and J ends lost 5 bases and 0 bases respectively, with 14 bases between them. The CDR3 is made up of 16 amino acids. The germline V gene encodes CDR1 LGHDT and CDR2 YNNKEL (reference sequence). CDR3: CASSSWTTLAKNIQYF. CDR3 in DNA: TGTGCCAGCAGCTCCTGGACAACTCTAGCCAAAAACATTCAGTACTTC.

The rearrangement joins TRBV5-1 to TRBJ2-5; 7 positions match TRBD1. Germline values: CDR1 SGHRS, CDR2 YFSETQ. V was pared by 4 bases and J by 5 bases, with 17 bases of the junction left unmatched. This CDR3 region has 17 residues. This chain's CDR3 is CASSRGQEGIVVETQYF. The CDR3 region has the DNA TGCGCCAGCAGCCGTGGACAGGAAGGGATAGTGGTGGAGACCCAGTACTTC.

The chain carries TRBV28 and TRBJ2-7; 8 bases line up with TRBD1. Germline V gene data show CDR1 as MDHEN and CDR2 as SYDVKM. Germline trimming cut 4 bases from V and 2 bases from J; bases unmatched to any gene: 10. The CDR3 contains 16 residues. The CDR3 DNA is TGTGCCAGCAGTTCCTCGTCGACAGGGGAAACCTACGAGCAGTACTTC. It encodes CASSSSSTGETYEQYF.

This clone occurred a few times. This rearrangement joins TRBV21-1 to TRBJ2-7; TRBD1 is taken as the D call from the table, unchecked against the DNA. TRBV21-1 is classified as a pseudogene. The CDR3 sequence is 13 residues long. The CDR3 is CASTDRVPYEQYF. DNA for the CDR3: TGTGCCAGCACGGACAGGGTACCCTACGAGCAGTACTTC.

J is TRBJ1-1 and V is TRBV9, with 9 bases identical to TRBD1. With V trimmed by 6 bases and J by 4 bases, 7 bases remained unmatched. The CDR3 consists of 14 residues. Germline values: CDR1 SGDLS, CDR2 YYNGEE. The CDR3: CASKIGDRATEAFF. CDR3 nucleotide sequence: TGTGCCAGCAAAATAGGGGACAGGGCCACTGAAGCTTTCTTT.